A single sample gave rise to the 29 T cell receptor beta chains below, sequenced in a study of identifying expanded T cells in peripheral blood (dated by TCRdb to about 2019). To prepare the library, the immunoSEQ multiplex PCR assay was applied. TCRdb mirrors the immuneACCESS table, restricted to in-frame sequences. Some clones are absent from its copies; in checked studies, under half trace to an unresolved V gene, and the reason for the others is unknown. Within this sample are 100,000 to 110,000 clones, with around nine tenths of them counted one time only. More than 5.5% of the sample is held by the ten biggest clonotypes. The sample comprised blood. The receptor set was obtained from a person aged 18 to 75 in good health.

Of note for this clone: Other nucleotide sequences from this sample produce the same CDR3. V gene TRBV19 combines with J gene TRBJ1-1; a weak D match, TRBD1 (5 bases). Trimming stripped 5 bases from V and 0 bases from J, with 7 bases between. Germline CDR1 LNHDA, CDR2 SQIVND (reference sequence). The CDR3 runs to 13 residues. The chain's CDR3 is CASSSGLNTEAFF. The CDR3 region has the DNA TGTGCCAGTAGTTCAGGGTTGAACACTGAAGCTTTCTTT.

This sequence joins TRBV4-1 and TRBJ2-2; D may match TRBD1 or TRBD2 (5 bases each). V was shortened by 0 bases and J by 4 bases, with 9 bases between the two germline ends. The germline CDR1 and CDR2 sequences are MGHRA and YSYEKL. There are 15 residues in the CDR3. The CDR3 nucleotides read TGCGCCAGCAGCCAAGATCGGGGACCCACCGGGGAGCTGTTTTTT. Protein product: CASSQDRGPTGELFF.

J is TRBJ2-7 and V is TRBV6-5; D assignment may be TRBD1 or TRBD2 (6 bases each). Trimming took 1 base from V and 5 from J, leaving 18 bases between them. The CDR3 contains 16 residues. Per the germline V gene, CDR1 is MNHEY and CDR2 is SVGAGI. CDR3 sequence: CASSYFPGASENEQYF. The CDR3 nucleotides are TGTGCCAGCAGTTACTTCCCAGGGGCTAGCGAGAACGAGCAGTACTTC.

The chain uses TRBV7-8 and TRBJ2-7; TRBD1 might be the D (5 bases). CDR1 is SGHVS and CDR2 is FQNEAQ in the germline V gene. The CDR3 has 16 amino acids. Trimming stripped 1 base from V and 7 bases from J, with 20 bases between. CDR3 in amino acids: CASSLGVGAPNLEQYF. CDR3 coding DNA: TGTGCCAGCAGCTTAGGTGTAGGGGCCCCCAATTTGGAGCAGTACTTC.

The chain has TRBV2 and TRBJ1-3; D call uncertain. Deletions cut 6 bases from V and 3 bases from J, with 6 bases between. Per germline, CDR1 SNHLY and CDR2 FYNNEI. The CDR3 consists of 12 residues. The CDR3 is CASSENGNTIYF. The CDR3 nucleotides are TGTGCCAGCAGCGAAAATGGAAACACCATATATTTT.

The rearrangement links TRBV7-8 to TRBJ2-3; D is undetermined. The CDR3 contains 13 residues. Germline CDR1 and CDR2: SGHVS and FQNEAQ. V lost 5 bases to trimming and J lost 3 bases, with 9 bases between them. CDR3 sequence reads: CASSPVRTDTQYF. CDR3 bases: TGTGCCAGCAGCCCAGTTCGAACAGATACGCAGTATTTT.

V usage is TRBV2 and J usage is TRBJ2-7, with D possibly matching TRBD2 (5 bases). This CDR3 spans 15 amino acids. V was pared by 4 bases and J by 6 bases, with 19 bases between. CDR1 and CDR2 (germline): SNHLY, FYNNEI. The CDR3 coding sequence is TGTGCCAGCAGTGTTAGCGTTCTAGGCGCCAGCGAGCAGTACTTC. Translation gives CASSVSVLGASEQYF.

The rearrangement links TRBV4-3 to TRBJ1-1; no definite D call. This CDR3 has 13 residues. V lost 1 base and J lost 4, with 7 bases in between. Germline CDR1 is LGHNA and CDR2 is YSLEER. The CDR3 loop is CASSQGRTTEAFF. The CDR3, as DNA: TGCGCCAGCAGCCAAGGGAGGACCACTGAAGCTTTCTTT.

The J gene is TRBJ2-7, the V gene TRBV4-1, with 9 bases that match TRBD2. V dropped 1 base and J dropped 0; count of bases not matched to a gene: 4. The germline V gene has CDR1 MGHRA and CDR2 YSYEKL. This CDR3 spans 16 amino acids. CDR3 DNA sequence: TGCGCCAGCAGCCAAGTGGGCGGGAGGGCCTCCTACGAGCAGTACTTC. Its protein is CASSQVGGRASYEQYF.

The rearrangement uses TRBV6-6 and TRBJ2-3; D gene ambiguous. V was pared by 10 bases and J by 3 bases, with 17 bases between. Germline V gene sequence: CDR1 MNHNY, CDR2 SVGAGI (reference sequence). CDR3 length equals 14 residues. CDR3 bases: TGTGCCATCGCCCCTAGTTATGTAACAGATACGCAGTATTTT. Amino acids: CAIAPSYVTDTQYF.

J is TRBJ1-1 and V is TRBV5-4, with 9 bases that match TRBD1. The J segment lost 3 bases and the V segment lost 5 bases, leaving 8 bases of the junction unmatched. This CDR3 comprises 15 residues. Germline CDR1 reads SGHNT; CDR2 reads YYREEE (reference sequence). In DNA, the CDR3 is TGTGCCAGCAGGCGTATCACAGGGGGCTACACTGAAGCTTTCTTT. Its translation: CASRRITGGYTEAFF. Variable domain in full (rest from reference TRBV5-4 and TRBJ1-1): ETGVTQSPTHLIKTRGQQVTLRCSSQSGHNTVSWYQQALGQGPQFIFQYYREEENGRGNFPPRFSGLQFPNYSSELNVNALELDDSALYLCASRRITGGYTEAFFGQGTRLTVV.

The chain joins TRBV30 to TRBJ1-2; 8 nucleotides align to TRBD1. The CDR3 loop spans 16 amino acids. Looked up from germline, CDR1 is GTSNPN and CDR2 is SVGIG (reference sequence). V shed 4 bases, J shed 3 bases, and the junction held 13 bases outside the gene matches. The CDR3 nucleotides are TGTGCCTGGAACGAGGGCAGGGGGCGCGTGGACTATGGCTACACCTTC. It translates to CAWNEGRGRVDYGYTF. Complete variable domain (other parts from reference TRBV30 and TRBJ1-2): SQTIHQWPATLVQPVGSPLSLECTVEGTSNPNLYWYRQAAGRGLQLLFYSVGIGQISSEVPQNLSASRPQDRQFILSSKKLLLSDSGFYLCAWNEGRGRVDYGYTFGSGTRLTVV.

The V gene is TRBV29-1, the J gene TRBJ1-2, with a weak D call TRBD1 (6 bases). This CDR3 spans 15 amino acids. V dropped 1 base and J dropped 4 bases, with 16 bases sitting between them. The germline gives CDR1 SQVTM, CDR2 ANQGSEA. The CDR3 nucleotides are TGCAGCGTTGAAGGTCCGGGGGGGGCGGCCTATGGCTACACCTTC. Translating it yields CSVEGPGGAAYGYTF.

Written as DNA, the CDR3 is TGTGCCAGCAGCCAAGAGGCGCCAGGGGGGTATACCTTC. Translating gives CASSQEAPGGYTF. The chain is built from TRBV4-2 and TRBJ1-2; 7 positions match TRBD1. Trimming cost V 0 bases and J 14 bases; bases outside gene matches: 9. From germline, CDR1 is LGHNA and CDR2 YNFKEQ. The CDR3 runs 13 residues.

The V and J genes are TRBV25-1 and TRBJ1-1, with D possibly matching TRBD1 (6 bases). CDR1 is MGHDK, CDR2 SYGVNS, per germline. The CDR3 totals 14 residues. Trimming took 3 bases from V and 10 from J, leaving 18 bases between them. This chain's CDR3 is CASSDQPGGTRAFF. CDR3 nucleotide sequence: TGTGCCAGCAGTGACCAACCGGGGGGCACGCGAGCTTTCTTT.

This rearrangement joins TRBV9 to TRBJ1-3; no firm D call. V dropped 4 bases and J dropped 3 bases, with 14 bases sitting between them. The CDR3 extends over 15 amino acids. CDR1 and CDR2 from the germline V gene are SGDLS and YYNGEE. The CDR3 sequence is CASSFQTGDGNTIYF. The CDR3 coding sequence is TGTGCCAGCAGCTTCCAGACCGGCGATGGAAACACCATATATTTT.

As concerns this clone: In this CDR3 the conserved last residue, phenylalanine or tryptophan, is missing, so a read error is likely. The limits of the CDR3 on the DNA are not certain, so only TCRdb's listed CDR3 is given. V and J are TRBV10-3 and TRBJ2-3. Per the germline V gene, CDR1 is ENHRY and CDR2 is SYGVKD. Both ends counted, the CDR3 spans 15 residues. The CDR3 is CAISGGSLGVNLLEL.

As concerns this clone: Other nucleotide sequences from this sample produce the same CDR3. This chain connects TRBV30 to TRBJ1-1; D not resolved. The V gene lost 2 bases and the J gene lost 6 bases, with 7 bases spanning the gap. Germline V gene lookup returns CDR1 GTSNPN and CDR2 SVGIG (reference sequence). This CDR3 comprises 11 residues. CDR3: CAWSPGAEAFF. CDR3 DNA sequence: TGTGCCTGGAGTCCCGGGGCTGAAGCTTTCTTT.

V is TRBV30 and J is TRBJ1-4; D remains ambiguous. This CDR3 contains 16 residues. V gave up 1 base and J gave up 2 bases, with 14 bases separating them. The germline V gene encodes CDR1 GTSNPN and CDR2 SVGIG (reference sequence). The CDR3, as DNA: TGTGCCTGGAGTGAGAAACGGCGGCGGACTAATGAAAAACTGTTTTTT. Translated: CAWSEKRRRTNEKLFF.

CDR3 DNA: TGTGCCAGCAGCCCGTGGCCTAATATGAACACTGAAGCTTTCTTT. Translating it yields CASSPWPNMNTEAFF. The V and J genes are TRBV5-6 and TRBJ1-1; D gene ambiguous. The CDR3 runs 15 residues. Trimming removed 4 bases at V and 0 bases at J, with 13 bases between. Germline values: CDR1 SGHDT, CDR2 YYEEEE.

The chain uses TRBV25-1 and TRBJ1-2; D is undetermined. V lost 5 bases, J lost 10 bases, and 8 bases lay in between. Germline V CDR1 and CDR2: MGHDK, SYGVNS. The CDR3 contains 10 residues. Here the CDR3 DNA reads TGTGCCAGCAGTTCACAGTTCTACACCTTC. This codes for CASSSQFYTF.

The chain links TRBV5-1 to TRBJ1-1; 7 bases line up with TRBD1. The CDR3 totals 15 residues. Per the germline V gene, CDR1 is SGHRS and CDR2 is YFSETQ. The trim removed 2 bases at V and 5 bases at J, leaving 9 bases unmatched. The DNA for the CDR3 is TGCGCCAGCAGCTTAACAGGGGATATGTGGACTGAAGCTTTCTTT. It encodes CASSLTGDMWTEAFF.

The gene calls are TRBV5-6 and TRBJ2-5; unclear D gene. The CDR3 spans 12 residues. Germline V CDR1 and CDR2: SGHDT, YYEEEE. Deletions cut 4 bases from V and 11 bases from J, with 15 bases between. The CDR3 DNA follows: TGTGCCAGCAGCAGGACCAGCAAGGAGCAGTACTTC. Protein product: CASSRTSKEQYF.

The CDR3 coding sequence is TGTGCCAGCCCCGTGCAGGGGAACACTGAAGCTTTCTTT. Protein: CASPVQGNTEAFF. The rearrangement uses TRBV2 and TRBJ1-1, with a weak D call TRBD1 (5 bases). From germline, CDR1 is SNHLY and CDR2 FYNNEI. Trimming shortened V by 8 bases and J by 1 base, and 11 bases separated the two germline ends. The CDR3 has 13 residues.

V usage is TRBV5-1 and J usage is TRBJ1-3; D remains ambiguous. The CDR3 runs 13 residues. The V end was cut by 5 bases, the J end by 0 bases, with 6 bases between. The germline V gene has CDR1 SGHRS and CDR2 YFSETQ. The CDR3 is CASSDPSGNTIYF. The CDR3 region has the DNA TGCGCCAGCAGTGACCCCTCTGGAAACACCATATATTTT.

V is TRBV28 and J is TRBJ1-4; no reliable D call. The CDR3 covers 14 residues. V was trimmed by 5 bases and J by 7 bases, leaving 14 bases between them. Germline CDR1 and CDR2: MDHEN and SYDVKM. CDR3 in DNA: TGTGCCAGCAGTGTAGTGCAGGTCGTTGAAAAACTGTTTTTT. Translating it yields CASSVVQVVEKLFF. Looking up the rest from reference TRBV28 and TRBJ1-4 gives the full variable domain: DVKVTQSSRYLVKRTGEKVFLECVQDMDHENMFWYRQDPGLGLRLIYFSYDVKMKEKGDIPEGYSVSREKKERFSLILESASTNQTSMYLCASSVVQVVEKLFFGSGTQLSVL.

The chain carries TRBV6-5 and TRBJ1-2; maybe TRBD1 (5 bases). The germline V gene has CDR1 MNHEY and CDR2 SVGAGI. The length of the CDR3 is 13 residues. V dropped 6 bases and J dropped 4 bases, with 12 bases sitting between them. Written as DNA, the CDR3 is TGTGCCAGCAGCCCCGACAGAGTCTATGGCTACACCTTC. This translates into CASSPDRVYGYTF.

As DNA, the CDR3 is TGTGCCAGCAGCGCCAGCGTTAGAAACAGGAGCTCCTACAATGAGCAGTTCTTC. Its protein is CASSASVRNRSSYNEQFF. V is TRBV9 and J is TRBJ2-1, with D maybe TRBD1 (5 bases). The V end lost 3 bases, the J end lost 0 bases, and 19 bases lay between the germline ends. The CDR3 extends over 18 amino acids. The germline V gene has CDR1 SGDLS and CDR2 YYNGEE.

This clone was recorded only once. The chain combines TRBV29-1 with TRBJ1-2, with D hard to call. Trimming took off 4 bases at V and 5 bases at J, with 11 bases between the two ends. Germline V lookup: CDR1 SQVTM, CDR2 ANQGSEA. The CDR3 is 12 residues long. As DNA, the CDR3 is TGCAGCGTTGTGACGGCGACTTATGGCTACACCTTC. This codes for CSVVTATYGYTF.